These 16 T cell receptor beta chains came from one sample sequenced in a study of cytomegalovirus exposure and HLA in healthy donors listed by TCRdb under 2017. The library was made by the immunoSEQ multiplex PCR assay. Sourced from immuneACCESS, this table was stored by TCRdb with only in-frame sequences that have V and J called. A share of the clones is absent; for the studies checked, an unresolved V gene accounts for under half, and the remainder has no known explanation. This sample gives over 45,000 clones in total; about 92% of them show up just once. In total, the top ten clones hold 5.8% of the sample. The sequenced material came from PBMCs. These receptors originate from a woman younger than 30 in good health and CMV-seronegative.

This clone was seen a single time. The genes are TRBV7-2 and TRBJ2-3; 7 bases are a match to TRBD1. Germline V gene lookup returns CDR1 SGHTA and CDR2 FQGNSA. V trimming: 5 bases; J trimming: 6 bases; junction bases outside the gene matches: 8. The CDR3 is made up of 14 amino acids. The CDR3 DNA is TGTGCCAGCAGCCTCGACAGGGCTTGGGATACGCAGTATTTT. Protein sequence: CASSLDRAWDTQYF.

This chain's CDR3 is CASHGGQGGLETQYF. CDR3 sequence (DNA): TGCGCCAGCCACGGCGGACAGGGCGGATTAGAGACCCAGTACTTC. V gene TRBV5-1 combines with J gene TRBJ2-5, with 8 bases lining up with TRBD1. The CDR3 is 15 residues long. Germline CDR1 and CDR2: SGHRS and YFSETQ. With 7 bases clipped from V and 4 bases from J, the junction kept 12 bases outside the gene matches. Full variable domain (outside the CDR3, taken from reference TRBV5-1 and TRBJ2-5): KAGVTQTPRYLIKTRGQQVTLSCSPISGHRSVSWYQQTPGQGLQFLFEYFSETQRNKGNFPGRFSGRQFSNSRSEMNVSTLELGDSALYLCASHGGQGGLETQYFGPGTRLLVL.

This clone has only one observation. This chain connects TRBV5-4 to TRBJ2-7; D possibly corresponds to TRBD1 (6 bases). Trimming removed 1 base at V and 2 bases at J, with 10 bases between. The CDR3 covers 14 residues. CDR1 is SGHNT and CDR2 is YYREEE in the germline V gene (reference sequence). Here the CDR3 DNA reads TGTGCCAGCAGCTTGTCGGACAGTGCCTACGAGCAGTACTTC. Translating it yields CASSLSDSAYEQYF.

The CDR3 bases are TGTGCCAGCAGTTCTGACTGGACAAATGAGCAGTTCTTC. It translates to CASSSDWTNEQFF. The chain employs TRBV5-6 and TRBJ2-1, with D tentatively TRBD1 (5 bases). The CDR3 totals 13 residues. With 5 bases removed from V and 7 bases from J, the gap between germline ends came to 13 bases. CDR1 and CDR2 (germline): SGHDT, YYEEEE.

The rearrangement uses TRBV11-2 and TRBJ1-3; the match to TRBD1 covers 11 bases. V was clipped by 5 bases and J by 3 bases; unmatched bases: 6. The CDR3 sequence is 16 residues long. Germline assignment: CDR1 SGHAT and CDR2 FQNNGV. The CDR3 protein is CASSPGTGGFGNTIYF. The CDR3 nucleotides read TGTGCCAGCAGCCCCGGGACAGGGGGTTTTGGAAACACCATATATTTT. The full variable domain, completed using reference TRBV11-2 and TRBJ1-3, is EAGVAQSPRYKIIEKRQSVAFWCNPISGHATLYWYQQILGQGPKLLIQFQNNGVVDDSQLPKDRFSAERLKGVDSTLKIQPAKLEDSAVYLCASSPGTGGFGNTIYFGEGSWLTVV.

A single count supports this clone. V is TRBV15 and J is TRBJ2-3, with TRBD2 matching over 7 bases. This CDR3 region has 15 residues. Germline V gene lookup returns CDR1 LNHNV and CDR2 YYDKDF (reference sequence). Germline trimming cut 1 base from V and 5 bases from J; bases unmatched to any gene: 6. The CDR3 DNA is TGTGCCACCAGCAGAGTTGCGGGGGTGGGAGATACGCAGTATTTT. It encodes CATSRVAGVGDTQYF.

There are a few counts of this clone. This chain links TRBV6-4 with TRBJ2-3; 10 bases align to TRBD2. The CDR3 length is 16 residues. Losses at the gene ends were 4 bases for V and 0 bases for J; bases not matched to a gene: 4. Germline lookup yields CDR1 MRHNA and CDR2 SNTAGT. CDR3 sequence: CASSGLAGASTDTQYF. The CDR3 region has the DNA TGTGCCAGCAGTGGACTAGCGGGCGCTAGCACAGATACGCAGTATTTT.

The chain is built from TRBV6-6 and TRBJ1-5; unclear D gene. V was clipped by 5 bases and J by 5 bases, with 19 bases between them. Looked up from germline, CDR1 is MNHNY and CDR2 is SVGAGI (reference sequence). The CDR3 is 16 residues long. The CDR3 protein is CASSPTDQSRYQPQHF. In DNA, the CDR3 is TGTGCCAGCAGTCCGACTGATCAAAGCCGGTATCAGCCCCAGCATTTT.

This chain uses TRBV6-1 with TRBJ1-2; no firm D call. V was shortened by 2 bases and J by 8 bases, with 9 bases between the two germline ends. The CDR3 has 12 residues. Per the germline V gene, CDR1 is MNHNS and CDR2 is SASEGT. As DNA, the CDR3 is TGTGCCAGCAGTGAACGGAGTTCGGGCTACACCTTC. The encoded protein is CASSERSSGYTF.

V usage is TRBV18 and J usage is TRBJ1-1; D is ambiguous. This CDR3 is built from 12 residues. Looked up from germline, CDR1 is KGHSH and CDR2 is LQKENI. Trimming left V 4 bases short and J 5 bases short, with 8 bases between. The CDR3 DNA reads as TGTGCCAGCTCACTCGATCGGACTGAAGCTTTCTTT. It codes for CASSLDRTEAFF.

This chain links TRBV5-4 with TRBJ1-2, with D unclear. The CDR3 consists of 14 residues. Between the trimmed V and J ends, which lost 2 bases and 8 bases, there was a span of 16 bases. From germline, CDR1 is SGHNT and CDR2 YYREEE (reference sequence). This chain's CDR3 is CASSLSQTSWGYTF. DNA for the CDR3: TGTGCCAGCAGCTTATCACAGACCTCGTGGGGCTACACCTTC.

J is TRBJ1-1 and V is TRBV11-2; a possible D gene is TRBD1 (5 bases). Germline CDR1 SGHAT, CDR2 FQNNGV. The CDR3 spans 12 residues. V was trimmed by 5 bases and J by 7 bases, leaving 11 bases between them. CDR3 residues: CASSSRQLEAFF. CDR3 nucleotide sequence: TGTGCCAGCAGCAGCAGACAGCTTGAAGCTTTCTTT.

The chain couples TRBV18 to TRBJ1-5, with 8 positions matching TRBD1. Germline CDR1 and CDR2: KGHSH and LQKENI. The V gene end was trimmed by 1 base and the J gene end by 6 bases; junction bases not matched to a gene: 8. The CDR3 length is 16 residues. In DNA, the CDR3 is TGTGCCAGCTCACCACTCCGCAGGGGGCATGGTCAGCCCCAGCATTTT. Protein product: CASSPLRRGHGQPQHF.

The chain is built from TRBV19 and TRBJ1-5, with unresolved D. The CDR3 consists of 16 residues. From germline, CDR1 is LNHDA and CDR2 SQIVND (reference sequence). V was trimmed by 5 bases and J by 0 bases, leaving 14 bases between them. The CDR3 coding sequence is TGTGCCAGTAGTCCTGGTCGGGGAAATAGCAATCAGCCCCAGCATTTT. Translated, it gives CASSPGRGNSNQPQHF.

Here the CDR3 DNA reads TGCAGTGCGGGAGCGGGAGATACGCAGTATTTT. It specifies CSAGAGDTQYF. V gene TRBV20-1 combines with J gene TRBJ2-3; maybe TRBD2 (6 bases). Between the trimmed V and J ends, which lost 6 bases and 5 bases, there was a span of 9 bases. CDR1 and CDR2 from the germline V gene are DFQATT and SNEGSKA (reference sequence). The length of the CDR3 is 11 residues.

The chain employs TRBV6-5 and TRBJ1-1; D uncertain. This CDR3 is 15 amino acids long. V lost 0 bases to trimming and J lost 4 bases, with 12 bases between them. Germline V lookup: CDR1 MNHEY, CDR2 SVGAGI. This CDR3 reads CASSYSWRGTTEAFF. CDR3 DNA: TGTGCCAGCAGTTACTCTTGGCGGGGAACCACTGAAGCTTTCTTT.